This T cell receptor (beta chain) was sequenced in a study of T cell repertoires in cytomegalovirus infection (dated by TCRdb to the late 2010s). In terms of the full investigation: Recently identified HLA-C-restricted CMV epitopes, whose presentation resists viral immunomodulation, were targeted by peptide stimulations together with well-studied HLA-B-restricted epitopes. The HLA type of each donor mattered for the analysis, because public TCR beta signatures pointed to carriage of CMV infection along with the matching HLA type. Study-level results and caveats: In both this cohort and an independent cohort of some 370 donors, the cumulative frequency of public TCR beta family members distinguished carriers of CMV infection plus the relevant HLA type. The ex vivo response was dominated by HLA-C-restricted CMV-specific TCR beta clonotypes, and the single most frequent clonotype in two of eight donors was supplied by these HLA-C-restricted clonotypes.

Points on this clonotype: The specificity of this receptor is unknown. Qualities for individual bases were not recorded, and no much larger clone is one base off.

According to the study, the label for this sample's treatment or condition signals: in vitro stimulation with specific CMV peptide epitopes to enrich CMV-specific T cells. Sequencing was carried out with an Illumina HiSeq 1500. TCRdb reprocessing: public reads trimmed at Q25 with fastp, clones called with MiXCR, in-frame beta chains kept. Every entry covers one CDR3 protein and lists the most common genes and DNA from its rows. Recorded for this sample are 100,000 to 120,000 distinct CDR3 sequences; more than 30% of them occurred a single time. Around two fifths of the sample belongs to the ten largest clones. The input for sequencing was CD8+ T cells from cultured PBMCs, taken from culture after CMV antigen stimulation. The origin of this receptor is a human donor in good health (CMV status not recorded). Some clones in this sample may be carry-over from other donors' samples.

The DNA sequence follows: TGTGCCAGCAGCCAACAGGGGGTCCACTCGGAGACCCAGTACTTC. It is translated as CASSQQGVHSETQYF. The V and J genes are TRBV7-9 and TRBJ2-5, and 8 junction bases match TRBD1. Here V drops 5 bases and J drops 5 bases, and the junction holds 10 bases not matched to any gene. From the cysteine up to the phenylalanine, the CDR3 has a length of 15 residues. Left in the record is the CDR3 DNA by itself, 45 bases read in frame from the first base. CDR1 and CDR2, per the germline V gene (reference sequence), are SEHNR and FQNEAQ.